The 16 T cell receptor beta chains below come from one sample, sequenced in a study of blood T cell repertoires in COVID-19. The table came from immunoSEQ multiplex PCR; TCRdb's copy has only in-frame clones and leaves some out. Among fewer than 60,000 clones listed, about 90% were seen once. The sequencing input was peripheral blood. These receptors came from a human donor with active COVID-19. The donor label of this sample is uncertain.

The V and J genes are TRBV12-3 or TRBV12-4 and TRBJ2-1, with D possibly being TRBD2 (6 bases). Trimming took off 2 bases at V and 7 bases at J, with 9 bases between the two ends. The CDR3 spans 13 residues. CDR3 amino acids: CASSLSAGNEQFF. The CDR3 DNA sequence: TGTGCCAGCAGTTTAAGTGCGGGGAATGAGCAGTTCTTC.

This sequence joins TRBV2 and TRBJ1-4; 8 bases are a match to TRBD1. The germline V gene has CDR1 SNHLY and CDR2 FYNNEI. Losses at the gene ends were 4 bases for V and 3 bases for J; bases not matched to a gene: 4. This CDR3 is built from 15 residues. The CDR3 sequence is CASSVMGQANEKLFF. The CDR3 DNA reads as TGTGCCAGCAGTGTAATGGGACAGGCTAATGAAAAACTGTTTTTT.

The chain recombines TRBV6-6 with TRBJ2-3, with 9 bases that match TRBD2. The CDR3 is 14 residues long. With V trimmed by 7 bases and J by 6 bases, 8 bases remained unmatched. Per the germline V gene, CDR1 is MNHNY and CDR2 is SVGAGI (reference sequence). The CDR3 spells CASKSSGIPDTQYF. For the CDR3, the DNA is TGTGCCAGCAAATCTAGCGGGATACCCGATACGCAGTATTTT.

The chain combines TRBV10-3 with TRBJ2-2, with TRBD1 matching over 9 bases. Germline V CDR1 and CDR2: ENHRY, SYGVKD. The CDR3 is 16 residues long. Losses at the gene ends were 0 bases for V and 2 bases for J; bases not matched to a gene: 1. CDR3 DNA sequence: TGTGCCATCAGTGAGTCGGGACAGGGTAACACCGGGGAGCTGTTTTTT. Its translation: CAISESGQGNTGELFF.

J is TRBJ2-3 and V is TRBV30; no firm D call. The CDR3 sequence is 14 residues long. Germline CDR1 GTSNPN, CDR2 SVGIG (reference sequence). Trimming took 2 bases from V and 4 from J, leaving 13 bases between them. CDR3 bases: TGTGCCTGGAGTAACCCGAGTCCCGCAGATACGCAGTATTTT. It is translated as CAWSNPSPADTQYF. Combining the CDR3 with reference TRBV30 and TRBJ2-3 gives the whole variable domain SQTIHQWPATLVQPVGSPLSLECTVEGTSNPNLYWYRQAAGRGLQLLFYSVGIGQISSEVPQNLSASRPQDRQFILSSKKLLLSDSGFYLCAWSNPSPADTQYFGPGTRLTVL.

The gene calls are TRBV19 and TRBJ2-1; D is ambiguous. The CDR3 runs 13 residues. The V gene lost 8 bases and the J gene lost 2 bases, with 10 bases spanning the gap. Germline values: CDR1 LNHDA, CDR2 SQIVND (reference sequence). CDR3 protein: CASSPVPYNEQFF. The DNA of the CDR3 is TGTGCCAGTTCCCCCGTTCCCTACAATGAGCAGTTCTTC. The full variable domain, completed using reference TRBV19 and TRBJ2-1, is DGGITQSPKYLFRKEGQNVTLSCEQNLNHDAMYWYRQDPGQGLRLIYYSQIVNDFQKGDIAEGYSVSREKKESFPLTVTSAQKNPTAFYLCASSPVPYNEQFFGPGTRLTVL.

The CDR3, as DNA: TGTGCCAGTAGTGTCCTCCCTGGACAGGGCAATCAGCCCCAGCATTTT. This gives the protein CASSVLPGQGNQPQHF. The rearrangement links TRBV19 to TRBJ1-5, with TRBD1 identical over 7 bases. Germline lookup yields CDR1 LNHDA and CDR2 SQIVND (reference sequence). The CDR3 covers 16 residues. Unmatched junction bases numbered 9, after V lost 5 bases and J lost 2 bases.

The V gene is TRBV2, the J gene TRBJ2-3; the match to TRBD2 covers 8 bases. The CDR3 covers 16 residues. CDR1 and CDR2 (germline): SNHLY, FYNNEI. Losses at the gene ends were 7 bases for V and 2 bases for J; bases not matched to a gene: 11. This CDR3 is CASIIVRGGTTDTQYF. In DNA, the CDR3 is TGTGCCAGCATCATCGTCCGGGGGGGAACCACAGATACGCAGTATTTT. Using reference TRBV2 and TRBJ2-3 for the parts outside the CDR3, the full variable domain is EPEVTQTPSHQVTQMGQEVILRCVPISNHLYFYWYRQILGQKVEFLVSFYNNEISEKSEIFDDQFSVERPDGSNFTLKIRSTKLEDSAMYFCASIIVRGGTTDTQYFGPGTRLTVL.

The chain uses TRBV7-2 and TRBJ1-2; maybe TRBD1 (5 bases). The V and J ends lost 3 bases and 3 bases respectively, with 8 bases between them. Germline CDR1 is SGHTA and CDR2 is FQGNSA. This CDR3 contains 13 residues. The CDR3, as DNA: TGTGCCAGCAGCTTCCGGGGGGACTATGGCTACACCTTC. Protein sequence: CASSFRGDYGYTF.

The rearrangement joins TRBV7-2 to TRBJ2-1, with 7 bases that match TRBD1. The junction had 10 bases not matched to a gene; V was cut back by 5 bases and J by 9 bases. Germline loops: CDR1 SGHTA, CDR2 FQGNSA. This CDR3 has 14 residues. The CDR3 loop reads CASSTRQGDGEQFF. The DNA for the CDR3 is TGTGCCAGCAGCACAAGACAGGGCGACGGTGAGCAGTTCTTC.

The chain links TRBV6-5 to TRBJ1-2, with 10 bases matching TRBD1. With V trimmed by 7 bases and J by 5 bases, 10 bases remained unmatched. The germline V gene has CDR1 MNHEY and CDR2 SVGAGI. This CDR3 region has 15 residues. The CDR3 DNA sequence: TGTGCCAGCACCCTATTGACAGGGGGCTTTTATGGCTACACCTTC. As protein: CASTLLTGGFYGYTF.

The V and J genes are TRBV6-6 and TRBJ1-1; D possibly corresponds to TRBD1 (6 bases). There are 16 residues in the CDR3. Germline CDR1 is MNHNY and CDR2 is SVGAGI (reference sequence). The V end lost 2 bases, the J end lost 2 bases, and 15 bases lay between the germline ends. CDR3 sequence (DNA): TGTGCCAGCAGTTACCCTCCAGGACAGCCTAACACTGAAGCTTTCTTT. Translated: CASSYPPGQPNTEAFF.

This chain uses TRBV21-1 with TRBJ2-3; the table's D call, TRBD2, was not checked against the DNA. TRBV21-1 is tagged as a pseudogene. The CDR3 contains 18 residues. CDR3 amino acids: CASSKQANRDSYWDTQYF. In nucleotides, the CDR3 is TGTGCCAGCAGCAAACAGGCAAACCGGGACTCATATTGGGATACGCAGTATTTT.

The chain uses TRBV7-8 and TRBJ2-3, with 8 bases lining up with TRBD2. This CDR3 region has 16 residues. Germline V gene lookup returns CDR1 SGHVS and CDR2 FQNEAQ. V dropped 5 bases and J dropped 2; count of bases not matched to a gene: 9. The CDR3 here is CASSLTVAGHTDTQYF. The CDR3 DNA sequence: TGTGCCAGCAGCCTGACCGTAGCGGGGCACACAGATACGCAGTATTTT.

CDR3 bases: TGCGCCAGCAGTCAATCCCGGCAGGGGGGCGGGAAGAATCAGCCCCAGCATTTT. Translated: CASSQSRQGGGKNQPQHF. V gene TRBV23-1 combines with J gene TRBJ1-5; 7 bases fit TRBD1. TRBV23-1 belongs to the ORF category, with a function that is uncertain. The CDR3 runs 18 residues. Unmatched junction bases numbered 12, after V lost 0 bases and J lost 4 bases.

The V gene is TRBV27, the J gene TRBJ2-1, with D maybe TRBD2 (5 bases). The ends were cut back, 6 bases at V and 10 bases at J, with 13 bases in the middle. Germline CDR1 is MNHEY and CDR2 is SMNVEV (reference sequence). The CDR3 has 12 amino acids. CDR3 amino acids: CASSHLAGEQFF. The CDR3 nucleotides read TGTGCCAGCAGCCACCTCGCGGGCGAGCAGTTCTTC.